The following is a TCR beta chain sequence with its context. As yet, its antigen is unknown. The source of the sample is a study of cytomegalovirus exposure and HLA in healthy donors. Study-level points and caveats: In a later analysis, most CMV-associated TCR beta chains appeared HLA-restricted. Earlier analysis looked at TCR beta V segments, and most were productive about 90% or about 30% of the time. For presence/absence analyses, sequencing depth was assumed to be roughly uniform across donors.

The CDR3 totals 16 residues. Losses at the gene ends were 5 bases for V and 4 bases for J; bases not matched to a gene: 10. Germline V gene data show CDR1 as SGHTS and CDR2 as YDEGEE. The PCR ran on 60 Vbeta and 13 Jbeta primers. TCRdb's table, derived via immunoSEQ multiplex PCR, lists solely in-frame clones and lacks some. This table has some 130,000 clones, 75% to 80% appearing once. This cohort consisted of healthy bone marrow donors. This clonotype originated in a male donor in good health and CMV-seronegative. The material sequenced was PBMCs. The rearrangement joins TRBV5-8 to TRBJ2-3, with 10 bases that match TRBD1. CDR3 loop: CASRYKTGGSADTQYF. CDR3 in DNA: TGTGCCAGCAGATATAAGACAGGGGGCTCTGCAGATACGCAGTATTTT.